A selection of T cell receptor beta chains follows, all from one sample in a study of blood T cell repertoires in COVID-19. Sequencing used immunoSEQ multiplex PCR; TCRdb keeps in-frame clones, though not all of them. The sample contains approximately 200,000 clones, around 80% of which appear only once. Specimen: peripheral blood. The receptors stem from a woman in her 50s with acute or convalescent COVID-19. Both conserved end residues are part of each CDR3. A D gene is named only where the DNA matches it firmly.

TRBV29-1	-	TRBJ1-5	CSAMIGEGQPQHF
TRBV6-5	TRBD1	TRBJ1-2	CASTKDRVTPGYTF
TRBV9	-	TRBJ1-6	CASSKSGTANSPLHF
TRBV25-1	-	TRBJ1-1	CASSEWGGGLAEAFF
TRBV15	-	TRBJ1-6	CATSRDRRGDSPLHF
TRBV3-1/TRBV3-2	-	TRBJ1-4	CASSLRTAHEKLFF
TRBV5-1	TRBD1	TRBJ1-1	CASSTQTGRATEAFF
TRBV6-6	-	TRBJ1-1	CASSLEGVSNTEAFF
TRBV9	-	TRBJ1-3	CASSVSDSSGNTIYF
TRBV2	TRBD1	TRBJ1-5	CASSQGVGNQPQHF
TRBV5-6	TRBD2	TRBJ2-1	CASSPGLAGGHYNEQFF
TRBV29-1	-	TRBJ1-2	CSVDWQVGGYTF
TRBV24-1	TRBD1	TRBJ1-2	CATSDPGTGEYGYTF
TRBV20-1	TRBD1	TRBJ1-2	CGTGAVYGYTF
TRBV27	TRBD2	TRBJ2-7	CASSPPGLGSYEQYF
TRBV27	TRBD2	TRBJ2-1	CASSLYSRNRGQRGGAYNEQFF
TRBV18	-	TRBJ2-3	CASSPPAAGTDTQYF
TRBV11-2	-	TRBJ1-3	CASSHQPGVGNTIYF
TRBV7-8	TRBD1	TRBJ2-7	CASSSLTGNEQYF
TRBV6-1	TRBD1	TRBJ2-1	CASSVAPAGGWDEQFF
TRBV28	TRBD1	TRBJ2-2	CASRSGTGIRTGELFF
TRBV9	TRBD1	TRBJ2-3	CASSVGTGGADTQYF
TRBV7-2	TRBD2	TRBJ2-7	CASSLGSGGSYEQYF
TRBV25-1	-	TRBJ1-4	CASSPAGADEKLFF
TRBV5-4	-	TRBJ2-7	CASSLGQRTYEQYF
TRBV15	TRBD2	TRBJ2-1	CATSRGILADDVGSYNEQFF
TRBV7-2	-	TRBJ1-2	CASSFDAGAYGYTF
TRBV11-3	TRBD2	TRBJ2-1	CASSPRSRTSGDNEQFF
TRBV27	-	TRBJ2-1	CASSFRLAVSYNEQFF
TRBV5-5	-	TRBJ1-2	CASSLDSLRGYTF
TRBV4-1	TRBD2	TRBJ2-1	CASSHGGLAGDLNEQFF
TRBV12-5	-	TRBJ2-1	CASGLGHINDEQFF
TRBV11-3	-	TRBJ2-1	CASSLSGESYNEQFF
TRBV20-1	-	TRBJ1-2	CSAQQGFGYTF
TRBV5-5	TRBD2	TRBJ2-7	CASSIRLAGGTYEQYF
TRBV6-5	TRBD1	TRBJ1-6	CASAIRGPVSPLHF
TRBV7-2	-	TRBJ1-1	CASSFGMNTEAFF
TRBV4-2	TRBD2	TRBJ2-3	CASSLTSGGSTDTQYF
TRBV5-1	TRBD2	TRBJ2-3	CASSLETGTSGITGTQYF
TRBV7-2	TRBD2	TRBJ2-2	CASSRDWGGTGELFF
TRBV2	TRBD1	TRBJ1-2	CASSAVTGEGYGYTF
TRBV28	-	TRBJ2-7	CASTAPGQTSYEQYF
TRBV6-5	TRBD1	TRBJ1-5	CASRDRGSNQPQHF
TRBV12-5	TRBD2	TRBJ2-1	CASGLGTSGGNEQFF
TRBV3-1/TRBV3-2	-	TRBJ1-1	CASSHKTGRRAFF
TRBV5-1	-	TRBJ2-7	CASSRGTAGYSYEQYF
TRBV18	-	TRBJ2-5	CASSPQGREETQYF
TRBV27	TRBD2	TRBJ2-1	CASSPRTSVYNEQFF
TRBV6-5	TRBD1	TRBJ1-5	CASKGQVSSQPQHF
TRBV7-2	TRBD1	TRBJ2-3	CASSLGQGSDTQYF
TRBV7-8	TRBD1	TRBJ2-7	CASSLRGQGRYEQYF
TRBV12-3/TRBV12-4	-	TRBJ1-6	CASRLTNSPLHF
TRBV9	-	TRBJ1-2	CASSEDRPGGYGYTF
TRBV19	-	TRBJ1-4	CASSTQRGNEKLFF
TRBV9	-	TRBJ2-2	CASSVTPGSGELFF
TRBV19	-	TRBJ1-1	CASSNPGGPDTEAFF
TRBV7-2	TRBD2	TRBJ2-7	CASSFSGGGNEQYF
TRBV9	TRBD2	TRBJ2-3	CASSVVGGNTQYF
TRBV6-1	-	TRBJ1-2	CASSEGVGVNYGYTF
TRBV7-8	-	TRBJ2-1	CASSLDFEQFF